The sequence of this T cell receptor beta chain was determined in a study of T cells of healthy individuals (dated by TCRdb to 2016 to 2018). The library came from 5' RACE. The instrument given in TCRdb is Illumina MiSeq. TCRdb handled the public reads itself, with Q25 trimming in fastp and clone calling in MiXCR, and kept productive beta chains. Duplicate CDR3 protein sequences are folded into a single record with the most common DNA and genes. Recorded for this sample are some 41,000 distinct CDR3 sequences; 4% to 5.5% of them occurred a single time. The ten largest clones capture about 10% of the sample. A note on this clonotype: Its antigen specificity is not known. A single base separates this from a much larger clone, so it may be a read error.

The clonotype was recovered from a human donor in good health.

The sequence in DNA is TGTGCCAGCAGCATTACGGCAGGGGGGGACTATGAGCAGTTCTTC. The encoded protein is CASSITAGGDYEQFF. The receptor chain draws on TRBV11-2 and TRBJ2-1; the D segment might be TRBD1 or TRBD2, since each matches 7 bases. CDR1 and CDR2, per the germline V gene, are SGHAT and FQNNGV. V and J are truncated by 5 bases and 8 bases respectively, leaving an intervening sequence of 19 bases. From its cysteine to its phenylalanine, the CDR3 spans 15 amino acids. Left in the record is the CDR3 DNA by itself, 45 bases read in frame from the first base.